These 6 T cell receptor beta chains came from one sample sequenced in a study of monozygotic twins with inflammatory bowel disease. TCRdb reprocessed the 5' RACE reads, keeping one entry per CDR3 protein, no DNA. The sample includes roughly 160,000 distinct CDR3 sequences. The specimen sequenced was blood. These TCRs come from a human donor with ulcerative colitis or Crohn's disease, or a healthy co-twin of an affected twin (not recorded which).

The V and J genes are TRBV7-6 and TRBJ1-5; lacking DNA, the TRBD1 call made by TCRdb goes unchecked. Germline-derived CDR1 and CDR2 are SGHVS and FNYEAQ. The CDR3 length is 16 residues. The CDR3 loop reads CASSRGRRAANQPQHF.

The chain uses TRBV21-1 and TRBJ1-5. TRBV21-1 is listed as a pseudogene. This CDR3 has 16 amino acids. Here the CDR3 reads CASSKAQGHGNQPQHF.

The chain uses TRBV27 and TRBJ2-2; TCRdb selects TRBD2, and the lack of DNA leaves this call unchecked. CDR3 length equals 19 residues. Germline V gene sequence: CDR1 MNHEY, CDR2 SMNVEV (reference sequence). Here the CDR3 reads CASSFLLAGGPAVAGELFF.

The rearrangement uses TRBV5-1 and TRBJ1-1; without DNA, the TCRdb call of TRBD1 cannot be checked. CDR3 length: 15 residues. CDR1 is SGHRS and CDR2 is YFSETQ in the germline V gene. CDR3 region: CASSSGQALSTEAFF. The full variable domain, rest sourced from reference TRBV5-1 and TRBJ1-1, is KAGVTQTPRYLIKTRGQQVTLSCSPISGHRSVSWYQQTPGQGLQFLFEYFSETQRNKGNFPGRFSGRQFSNSRSEMNVSTLELGDSALYLCASSSGQALSTEAFFGQGTRLTVV.

The rearrangement joins TRBV12-3 or TRBV12-4 to TRBJ1-3. The CDR3 totals 15 residues. CDR3: CASSLSATSGNTIYF.

The chain employs TRBV10-3 and TRBJ2-5; TCRdb's D gene call, TRBD2, goes unchecked for lack of DNA. The germline V gene has CDR1 ENHRY and CDR2 SYGVKD. The CDR3 runs to 16 residues. CDR3 amino acids: CAISDAGLLVGETQYF.